The clone carrying this T cell receptor (beta chain) showed up many times. The sample belongs to a study of early T cells in non-severe SARS-CoV-2 infection. V dropped 2 bases and J dropped 4; count of bases not matched to a gene: 8. From germline, CDR1 is DFQATT and CDR2 SNEGSKA (reference sequence). CDR3 length: 17 residues. In TCRdb, the 5' RACE reads were re-called with MiXCR into one record per CDR3 protein. The data contain over 35,000 distinct CDR3 sequences, about 6% of them singletons. Sequencing was performed on whole blood, taken at baseline. The sequence derives from an adult who was a healthcare worker with PCR-confirmed SARS-CoV-2 infection or an uninfected control (not recorded which). This rearrangement joins TRBV20-1 to TRBJ1-6; 10 bases match TRBD1. The CDR3, as DNA: TGCAGTGCTAGAATTCCGGGACAGGGGATTTATAATTCACCCCTCCACTTT. It encodes CSARIPGQGIYNSPLHF.